This TCR beta chain was documented in a study of T cell responses to AZD1222 COVID-19 vaccine. Findings of the study overall: Two AZD1222 administrations were followed by greater Spike-specific TCR breadth and depth. Just a handful of AZD1222 recipients tested seropositive at baseline.

With regard to this clone: Its specificity is unknown.

The table came from immunoSEQ multiplex PCR; TCRdb's copy has only in-frame clones and leaves some out. Altogether 120,000 to 150,000 clones are present, 80% to 95% being singletons, with the ten largest covering 2.8%. Per germline, CDR1 MNHEY and CDR2 SMNVEV (reference sequence). This CDR3 contains 14 residues. The V end was cut by 3 bases, the J end by 4 bases, with 10 bases between. This receptor was obtained from an adult in good health. Sequences were derived from peripheral blood, sampled on day 0 of MenACWY control vaccination. The V call is TRBV27, the J call TRBJ1-5, with a tentative D call TRBD1 (5 bases). The CDR3 DNA is TGTGCCAGCAGTTTGAGCAGGGCGAATCAGCCCCAGCATTTT. Encoded protein: CASSLSRANQPQHF.